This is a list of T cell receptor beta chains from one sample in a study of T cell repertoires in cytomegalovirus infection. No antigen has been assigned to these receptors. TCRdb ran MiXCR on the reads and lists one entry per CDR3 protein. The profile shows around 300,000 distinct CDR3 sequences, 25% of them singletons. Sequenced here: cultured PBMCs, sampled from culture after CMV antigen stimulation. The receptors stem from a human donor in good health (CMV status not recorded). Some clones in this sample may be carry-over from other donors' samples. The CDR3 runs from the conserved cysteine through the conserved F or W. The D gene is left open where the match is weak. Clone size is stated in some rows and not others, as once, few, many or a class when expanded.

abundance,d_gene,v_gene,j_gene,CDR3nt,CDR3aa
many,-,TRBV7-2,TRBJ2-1,TGTGCCAGCAGCTTCAACTGGGGCTCCTACAATGAGCAGTTCTTC,CASSFNWGSYNEQFF
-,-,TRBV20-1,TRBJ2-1,TGCAGTGCTAGACGGCTCGGGCGCGCGGGTAATGAGCAGTTCTTC,CSARRLGRAGNEQFF
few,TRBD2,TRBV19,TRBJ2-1,TGTGCCAGTAGTAACCTAGCGGTGTACTCCTACAATGAGCAGTTCTTC,CASSNLAVYSYNEQFF
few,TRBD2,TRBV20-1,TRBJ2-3,TGCAGTGCTAGTATAAGCGGGAGTCGATATACGCAGTATTTT,CSASISGSRYTQYF
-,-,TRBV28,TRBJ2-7,TGTGCCAGCGCGACCTCAGGACACTACGAGCAGTACTTC,CASATSGHYEQYF
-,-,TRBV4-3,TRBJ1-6,TGCGCCAGCAGCCAAGTAGGGTCTCAATCCCTCCACTTT,CASSQVGSQSLHF
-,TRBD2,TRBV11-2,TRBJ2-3,TGTGCCAGCAGGATCGGGCTAGCGGGAGTAACCGGTACGCAGTATTTT,CASRIGLAGVTGTQYF
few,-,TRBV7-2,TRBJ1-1,TGTGCCAGCAGCTTATTGGGGCTATCGACTGAAGCTTTCTTT,CASSLLGLSTEAFF
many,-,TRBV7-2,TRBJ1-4,TGTGCCAGCAGCCCTGGGTGGACTAATGAAAAACTGTTTTTT,CASSPGWTNEKLFF
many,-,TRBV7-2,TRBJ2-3,TGTGCCAGCAGCTTAGTTGCGGGAAAGGATGATACGCAGTATTTT,CASSLVAGKDDTQYF
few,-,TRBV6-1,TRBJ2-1,TGTGCCAGCAGTGAACCGGCACTACCTTACAATGAGCAGTTCTTC,CASSEPALPYNEQFF
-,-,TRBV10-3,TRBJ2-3,TGTGCCATCAGTGAGTGGAGGGGGGCTGGGACAGATACGCAGTATTTT,CAISEWRGAGTDTQYF
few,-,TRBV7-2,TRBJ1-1,TGTGCCAGCAGCGTGACACAGAACACTGAAGCTTTCTTT,CASSVTQNTEAFF
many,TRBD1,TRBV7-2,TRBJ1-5,TGTGCCAGCAGCTTAAGGGGACAGGGGATGGGTCAGCCCCAGCATTTT,CASSLRGQGMGQPQHF
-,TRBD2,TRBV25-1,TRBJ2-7,TGTGCCAGCAGTGAATTCTTAGCGGGAGCGGGAGAGCAGTACTTC,CASSEFLAGAGEQYF
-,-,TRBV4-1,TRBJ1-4,TGCGCCAGCAGCCAAGAAGGGAGGAGCGTACAAACTAATGAAAAACTGTTTTTT,CASSQEGRSVQTNEKLFF
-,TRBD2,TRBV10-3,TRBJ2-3,TGTGCCATCAGTGAGCCTAAAGCGGGAGGGACAGATACGCAGTATTTT,CAISEPKAGGTDTQYF
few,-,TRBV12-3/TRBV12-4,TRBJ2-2,TGTGCCAGCAGTCCCCCCTTGGTCCCGAACACCGGGGAGCTGTTTTTT,CASSPPLVPNTGELFF
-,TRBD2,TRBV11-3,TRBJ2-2,TGTGCCAGCAGCCGAGGGACTAGCCCCACCGGGGAGCTGTTTTTT,CASSRGTSPTGELFF
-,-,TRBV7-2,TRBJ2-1,TGTGCCAGCAGCTTAGAGGTCTCTGGGGGGCCCGACCGTTTC,CASSLEVSGGPDRF
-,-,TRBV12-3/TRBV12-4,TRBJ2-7,TGTGCCAGCAGACCGGGATCACGTTACGAGCAGTACTTC,CASRPGSRYEQYF
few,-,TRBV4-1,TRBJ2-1,TGCGCCAGCAGCCAAGTGGACTCAAAGCAGTTCTTC,CASSQVDSKQFF
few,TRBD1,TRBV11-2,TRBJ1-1,TGTGCCAGCAGCTACCGGACAGGTTTAACTGAAGCTTTCTTT,CASSYRTGLTEAFF
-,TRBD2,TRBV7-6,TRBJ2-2,TGTGCCAGCAGCTTAGCGGGAGGGCCCACCGGGGAGCTGTTTTTT,CASSLAGGPTGELFF
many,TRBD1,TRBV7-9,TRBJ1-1,TGTGCCAGCAGCGGAAACAGGGGCATGAACACTGAAGCTTTCTTT,CASSGNRGMNTEAFF
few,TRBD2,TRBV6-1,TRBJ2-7,TGTGCCAGCAGTGGACTAGCAGCCTACGAGCAGTACTTC,CASSGLAAYEQYF
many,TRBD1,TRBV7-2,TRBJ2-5,TGTGCCAGCAGCCCCAGGGGGCGAGAGACCCAGTACTTC,CASSPRGRETQYF
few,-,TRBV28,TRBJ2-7,TGTGCCAGCAGCCCTCCCACTTACGAGCAGTACTTC,CASSPPTYEQYF
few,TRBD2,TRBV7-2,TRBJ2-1,TGTGCCAGCAGCTTACTAGCGGGAAATTTCAATGAGCAGTTCTTC,CASSLLAGNFNEQFF
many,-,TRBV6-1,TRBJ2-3,TGTGCCAGCAGTGGGGCCAGCACAGATACGCAGTATTTT,CASSGASTDTQYF
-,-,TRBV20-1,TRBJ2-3,TGCAGTGCTAGTGGACGATTCGCGGATACGCAGTATTTT,CSASGRFADTQYF
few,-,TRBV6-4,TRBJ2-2,TGTGCCAGCGCGGCCCTAAACACCGGGGAGCTGTTTTTT,CASAALNTGELFF
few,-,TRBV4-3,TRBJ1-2,TGCGCCAGCAGCCAAGATGAGAATGGCTACACCTTC,CASSQDENGYTF
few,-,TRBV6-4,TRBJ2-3,TGTGCCAGACTCGACGGGGGAACCACAGATACGCAGTATTTT,CARLDGGTTDTQYF
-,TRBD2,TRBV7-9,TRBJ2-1,TGTGCCAGCAGCTTACGGGAGACTAGCGGGAGTTCAGGGTTCTTC,CASSLRETSGSSGFF
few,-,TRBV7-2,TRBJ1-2,TGTGCCAGCAGTTCGACAGGAACATATGGCTACACCTTC,CASSSTGTYGYTF
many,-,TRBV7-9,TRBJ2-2,TGTGCCAGCAGCCCTGACATATCCACCGGGGAGCTGTTTTTT,CASSPDISTGELFF
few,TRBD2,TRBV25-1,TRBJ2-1,TGTGCCAGCAGTGAAGCCGAGACTAGCGGGAGAGTCCCCCTCTCCTACAATGAGCAGTTCTTC,CASSEAETSGRVPLSYNEQFF
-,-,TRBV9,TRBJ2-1,TGTGCCAGCACCCCACAGGGACGGAATGAGCAGTTCTTC,CASTPQGRNEQFF
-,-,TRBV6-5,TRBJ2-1,TGTGCCAGCACCCCGGGACTCCTCTACAATGAGCAGTTCTTC,CASTPGLLYNEQFF
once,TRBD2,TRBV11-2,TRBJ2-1,TGTGCCAGCAGCTTAGCCCCTACTAGCGGGCCCTACAATGAGCAGTTCTTC,CASSLAPTSGPYNEQFF
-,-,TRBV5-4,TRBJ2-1,TGTGCCAGCAGCCGGACCAGGTACTTGGACAATGAGCAGTTCTTC,CASSRTRYLDNEQFF
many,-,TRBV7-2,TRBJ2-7,TGTGCCAGCAGTTTAGGACGGGGGCGGCCATACGAGCAGTACTTC,CASSLGRGRPYEQYF
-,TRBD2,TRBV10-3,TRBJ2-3,TGTGCCATGAGCGGGAGTGGCACAGATACGCAGTATTTT,CAMSGSGTDTQYF
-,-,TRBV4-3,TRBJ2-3,TGCGCCAGCAGCCAAGGGGCGGCAGGAGGCACAGATACGCAGTATTTT,CASSQGAAGGTDTQYF
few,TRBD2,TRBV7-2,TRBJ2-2,TGTGCCAGCAGCCGGGTCGGAGCGGGAGCCGGGGAGCTGTTTTTT,CASSRVGAGAGELFF
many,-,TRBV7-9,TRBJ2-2,TGTGCCAGCAGCCCCCCTAGCGCGAACACCGGGGAGCTGTTTTTT,CASSPPSANTGELFF
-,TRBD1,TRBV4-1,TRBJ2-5,TGCGCCAGCAGCCAATCGTTAGGGGGCTTCCAAGAGACCCAGTACTTC,CASSQSLGGFQETQYF
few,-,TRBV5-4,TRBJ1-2,TGTGCCAGCAGCCCTCTAACAATGAACTATGGCTACACCTTC,CASSPLTMNYGYTF
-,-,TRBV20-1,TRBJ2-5,TGCAGTGCGGCGGCGGGACAAGAGACCCAGTACTTC,CSAAAGQETQYF
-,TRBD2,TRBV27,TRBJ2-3,TGTGCCAGCAGTCTTAGCGGGAATGCAGATACGCAGTATTTT,CASSLSGNADTQYF
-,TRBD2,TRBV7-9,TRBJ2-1,TGTGCCAGCAGCTTCACTAGCGGGAGGTTTGATGAGCAGTTCTTC,CASSFTSGRFDEQFF
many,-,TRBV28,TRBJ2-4,TGTGCCAGCAGTTTTTCCGCGACAGGATCTTACCTGGGTCCCAAAAACATTCAGTACTTC,CASSFSATGSYLGPKNIQYF
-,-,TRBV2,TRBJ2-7,TGTGCCAGCAGTGGGGACAAATACGAGCAGTACTTC,CASSGDKYEQYF
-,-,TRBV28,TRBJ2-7,TGTGCCAGCAGTTTGAGGGATTACCTCTCCTACGAGCAGTACTTC,CASSLRDYLSYEQYF
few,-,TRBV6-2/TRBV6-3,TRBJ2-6,TGTGCCAGCAGTCGAAATCTGGGGGCCAACGTCCTGACTTTC,CASSRNLGANVLTF
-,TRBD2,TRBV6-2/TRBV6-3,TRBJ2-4,TGTGCCAGCAGTGCCCCACCCGGGCGGGAGCGGGGCAAAAACATTCAGTACTTC,CASSAPPGRERGKNIQYF
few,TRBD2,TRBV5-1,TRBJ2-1,TGCGCCAGCAGCCTCGGACTAGCGGGTGTGGGGGGCCACAATGAGCAGTTCTTC,CASSLGLAGVGGHNEQFF
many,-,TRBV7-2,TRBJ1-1,TGTGCCAGCAGCTTCTCAGGGCCCACTGAAGCTTTCTTT,CASSFSGPTEAFF
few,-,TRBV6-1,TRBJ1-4,TGTGCCTCCGCCGAGGGAACTCGAAATGAAAAACTGTTTTTT,CASAEGTRNEKLFF